This section outlines one T cell receptor beta chain sequence together with its context. Sequencing used immunoSEQ multiplex PCR; TCRdb keeps in-frame clones, though not all of them. The table includes just under 80,000 clones, approximately 80% detected once. This CDR3 has 18 residues. Germline values: CDR1 LGHNA, CDR2 YNFKEQ. Trimming took off 4 bases at V and 6 bases at J, with 24 bases between the two ends. The data were taken from a study of PD-1 blockade in mismatch repair-deficient tumors. Study summary: Patients had about a dozen mismatch repair-deficient cancer types, all previously treated and progressing.

Here the sequenced sample was peripheral blood, taken 44 weeks after starting pembrolizumab. This chain links TRBV4-2 with TRBJ1-4, with D maybe TRBD1 (5 bases). The origin of this receptor is an adult with mismatch repair-deficient cancer. In DNA form, the CDR3 reads TGTGCCAGCAGCCCGGGTCCTGGGGTGGGGCCCCGGGATGAAAAACTGTTTTTT. Protein: CASSPGPGVGPRDEKLFF.